The TCR beta chain described here comes from a study of cytomegalovirus exposure and HLA in healthy donors. This clone was seen a single time. Its antigen is unknown. Study-wide results and limits: Within an earlier analysis, most TCR beta V segments proved productive either about 90% or about 30% of the time. 87-base-pair reads could not separate some V segments, including TRBV6-2 and TRBV6-3. Sequencing artifact likely explains a cluster of highly shared sequence variants. Analyzed later, most CMV-associated TCR beta chains appeared HLA-restricted.

Primers included in the PCR were 60 Vbeta and 13 Jbeta primers. The table came from immunoSEQ multiplex PCR; TCRdb's copy has only in-frame clones and leaves some out. The sample yields some 57,000 clones, roughly 77% seen once. The CDR3 runs to 13 residues. Germline CDR1 reads MDHEN; CDR2 reads SYDVKM. V was shortened by 7 bases and J by 5 bases, with 14 bases between the two germline ends. The sequenced sample was PBMCs. The chain employs TRBV28 and TRBJ1-2, with a weak D call TRBD1 (6 bases). The receptor comes from a woman in her twenties or thirties in good health and CMV-seronegative. The CDR3 protein is CASNPQGQYGYTF. The CDR3 DNA sequence: TGTGCCAGCAACCCCCAGGGGCAGTATGGCTACACCTTC.